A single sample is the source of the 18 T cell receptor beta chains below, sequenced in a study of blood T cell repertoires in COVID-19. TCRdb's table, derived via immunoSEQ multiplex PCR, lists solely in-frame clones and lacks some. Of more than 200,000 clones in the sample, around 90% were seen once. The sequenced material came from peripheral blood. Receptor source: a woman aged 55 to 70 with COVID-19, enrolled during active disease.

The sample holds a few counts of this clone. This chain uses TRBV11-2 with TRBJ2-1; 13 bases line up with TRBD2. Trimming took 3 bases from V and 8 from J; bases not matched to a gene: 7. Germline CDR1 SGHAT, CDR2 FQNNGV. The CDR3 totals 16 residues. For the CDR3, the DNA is TGTGCCAGCAGCTTGCTAGGACTAGCGGGAGTAGATGAGCAGTTCTTC. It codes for CASSLLGLAGVDEQFF.

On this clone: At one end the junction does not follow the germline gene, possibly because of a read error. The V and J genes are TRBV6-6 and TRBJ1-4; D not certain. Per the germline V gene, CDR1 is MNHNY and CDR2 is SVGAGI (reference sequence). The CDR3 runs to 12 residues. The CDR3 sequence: CASSYLDEKLFF. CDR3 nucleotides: TGTGCCAGCAGCTACTTAGATGAAAAACTGTTTTTT.

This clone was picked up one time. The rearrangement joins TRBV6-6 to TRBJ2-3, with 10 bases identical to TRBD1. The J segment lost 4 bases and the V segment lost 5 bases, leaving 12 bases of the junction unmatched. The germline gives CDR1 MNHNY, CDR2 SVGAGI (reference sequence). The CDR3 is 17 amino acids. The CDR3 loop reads CASSQRQGALLSDTQYF. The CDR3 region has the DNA TGTGCCAGCAGTCAACGACAGGGGGCGCTTTTGTCAGATACGCAGTATTTT.

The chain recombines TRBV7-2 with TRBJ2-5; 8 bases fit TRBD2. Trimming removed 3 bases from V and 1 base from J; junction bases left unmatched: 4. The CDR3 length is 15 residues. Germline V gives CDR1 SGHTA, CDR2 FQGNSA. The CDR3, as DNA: TGTGCCAGCAGCTTGTCCGGGAGGGCCCAAGAGACCCAGTACTTC. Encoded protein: CASSLSGRAQETQYF. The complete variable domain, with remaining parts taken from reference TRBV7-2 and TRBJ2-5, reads GAGVSQSPSNKVTEKGKDVELRCDPISGHTALYWYRQSLGQGLEFLIYFQGNSAPDKSGLPSDRFSAERTGGSVSTLTIQRTQQEDSAVYLCASSLSGRAQETQYFGPGTRLLVL.

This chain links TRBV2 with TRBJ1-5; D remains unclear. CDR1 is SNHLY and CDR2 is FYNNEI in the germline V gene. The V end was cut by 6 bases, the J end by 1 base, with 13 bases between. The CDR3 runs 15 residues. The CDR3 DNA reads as TGTGCCAGCAGCTACAGCACTTTCAGCAATCAGCCCCAGCATTTT. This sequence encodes CASSYSTFSNQPQHF.

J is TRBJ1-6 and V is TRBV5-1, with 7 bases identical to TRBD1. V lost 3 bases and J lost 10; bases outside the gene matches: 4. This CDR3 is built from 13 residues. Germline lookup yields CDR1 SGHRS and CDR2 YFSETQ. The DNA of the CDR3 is TGCGCCAGCAGCTGGGACAGTCCCTCACCCCTCCACTTT. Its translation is CASSWDSPSPLHF.

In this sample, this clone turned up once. The DNA for the CDR3 is TGTGCCAGCAGTCCGCTGACAGGGGGTAATTCACCCCTCCACTTT. This gives the protein CASSPLTGGNSPLHF. The chain employs TRBV27 and TRBJ1-6; 9 positions match TRBD1. Per the germline V gene, CDR1 is MNHEY and CDR2 is SMNVEV (reference sequence). This CDR3 region has 15 residues. Trimming cost V 5 bases and J 6 bases; bases outside gene matches: 5.

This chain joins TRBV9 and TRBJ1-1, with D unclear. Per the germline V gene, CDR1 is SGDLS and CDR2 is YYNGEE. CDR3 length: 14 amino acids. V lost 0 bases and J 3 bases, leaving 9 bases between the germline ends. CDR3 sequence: CASSVGVSDTEAFF. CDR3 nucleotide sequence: TGTGCCAGCAGCGTAGGTGTTTCCGACACTGAAGCTTTCTTT.

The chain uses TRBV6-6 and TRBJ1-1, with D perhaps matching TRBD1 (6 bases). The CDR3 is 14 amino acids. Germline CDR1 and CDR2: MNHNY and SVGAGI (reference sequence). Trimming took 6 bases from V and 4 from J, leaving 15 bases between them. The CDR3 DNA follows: TGTGCCAGCAGGAGGGGGGGATTGGTCACTGAAGCTTTCTTT. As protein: CASRRGGLVTEAFF.

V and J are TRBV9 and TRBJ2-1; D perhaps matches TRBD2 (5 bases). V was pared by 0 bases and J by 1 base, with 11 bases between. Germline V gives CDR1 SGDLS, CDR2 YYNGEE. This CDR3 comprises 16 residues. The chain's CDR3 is CASSVGSRVSYNEQFF. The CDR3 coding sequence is TGTGCCAGCAGCGTAGGGTCGCGGGTGTCCTACAATGAGCAGTTCTTC.

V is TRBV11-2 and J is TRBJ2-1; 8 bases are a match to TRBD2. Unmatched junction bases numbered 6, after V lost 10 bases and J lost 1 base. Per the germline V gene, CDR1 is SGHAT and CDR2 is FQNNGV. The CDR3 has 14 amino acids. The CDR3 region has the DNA TGTGCCACTTGGGGCGGGAGGTCCTACAATGAGCAGTTCTTC. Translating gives CATWGGRSYNEQFF.

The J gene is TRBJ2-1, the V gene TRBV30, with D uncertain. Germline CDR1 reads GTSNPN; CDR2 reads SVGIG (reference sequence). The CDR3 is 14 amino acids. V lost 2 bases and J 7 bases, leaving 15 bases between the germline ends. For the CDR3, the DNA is TGTGCCTGGAGTCCGCCAGTGCAGTGGAATGAGCAGTTCTTC. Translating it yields CAWSPPVQWNEQFF.

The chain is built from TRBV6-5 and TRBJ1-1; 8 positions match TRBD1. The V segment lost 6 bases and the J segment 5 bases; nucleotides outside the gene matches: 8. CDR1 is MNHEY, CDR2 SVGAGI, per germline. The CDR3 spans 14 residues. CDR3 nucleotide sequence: TGTGCCAGCAGCTTAAACAGGGGGAGGACTGAAGCTTTCTTT. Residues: CASSLNRGRTEAFF.

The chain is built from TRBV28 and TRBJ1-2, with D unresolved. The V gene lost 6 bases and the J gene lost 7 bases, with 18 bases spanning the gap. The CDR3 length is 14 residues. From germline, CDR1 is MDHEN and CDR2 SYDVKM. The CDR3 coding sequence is TGTGCCAGCAGCCGGAATCCAGCTCGGAGTGGCTACACCTTC. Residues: CASSRNPARSGYTF.

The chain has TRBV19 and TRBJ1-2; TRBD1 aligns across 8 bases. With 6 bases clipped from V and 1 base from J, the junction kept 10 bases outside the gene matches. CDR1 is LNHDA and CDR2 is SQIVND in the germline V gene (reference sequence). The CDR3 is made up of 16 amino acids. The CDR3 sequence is CASSNRGSSFNYGYTF. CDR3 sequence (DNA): TGTGCCAGTAGCAACAGGGGGTCAAGCTTTAACTATGGCTACACCTTC. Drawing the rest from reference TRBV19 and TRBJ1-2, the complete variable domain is DGGITQSPKYLFRKEGQNVTLSCEQNLNHDAMYWYRQDPGQGLRLIYYSQIVNDFQKGDIAEGYSVSREKKESFPLTVTSAQKNPTAFYLCASSNRGSSFNYGYTFGSGTRLTVV.

The DNA for the CDR3 is TGTGCCAGCAGCCAAGTGGGGACAGGGGGTGGAGATACGCAGTATTTT. This translates into CASSQVGTGGGDTQYF. The V gene is TRBV28, the J gene TRBJ2-3; 11 bases agree with TRBD1. CDR3 size: 16 residues. CDR1 and CDR2 from the germline V gene are MDHEN and SYDVKM. V shed 6 bases and J 5 bases; nucleotides not matched to a gene: 10. Based on the CDR3 plus reference TRBV28 and TRBJ2-3, the full variable domain is DVKVTQSSRYLVKRTGEKVFLECVQDMDHENMFWYRQDPGLGLRLIYFSYDVKMKEKGDIPEGYSVSREKKERFSLILESASTNQTSMYLCASSQVGTGGGDTQYFGPGTRLTVL.

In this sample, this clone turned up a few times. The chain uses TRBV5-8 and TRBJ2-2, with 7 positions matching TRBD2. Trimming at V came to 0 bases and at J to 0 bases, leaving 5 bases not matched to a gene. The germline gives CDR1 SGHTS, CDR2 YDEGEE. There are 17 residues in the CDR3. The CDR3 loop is CASSLGASGSNTGELFF. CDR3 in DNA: TGTGCCAGCAGCTTGGGAGCTAGCGGATCGAACACCGGGGAGCTGTTTTTT.

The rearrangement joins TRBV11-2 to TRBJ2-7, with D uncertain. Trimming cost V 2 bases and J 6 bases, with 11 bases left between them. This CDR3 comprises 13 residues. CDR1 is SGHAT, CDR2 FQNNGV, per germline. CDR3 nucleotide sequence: TGTGCCAGCAGCTTAATCCCTTTAATCGAGCAGTACTTC. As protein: CASSLIPLIEQYF. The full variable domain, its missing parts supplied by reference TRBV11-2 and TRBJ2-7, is EAGVAQSPRYKIIEKRQSVAFWCNPISGHATLYWYQQILGQGPKLLIQFQNNGVVDDSQLPKDRFSAERLKGVDSTLKIQPAKLEDSAVYLCASSLIPLIEQYFGPGTRLTVT.